The 14 T cell receptor beta chains reported below all come from one sample, sequenced in a study of blood T cell repertoires in COVID-19. Some clones are missing from TCRdb's copy, which holds only in-frame ones; the method was immunoSEQ multiplex PCR. The data hold about 15,000 clones, with around 77% observed a single time. Source material: peripheral blood. The receptors here all came from a human donor in a cohort sampled during active COVID-19.

The chain recombines TRBV7-2 with TRBJ2-5, with D possibly being TRBD2 (6 bases). The CDR3 length is 15 residues. Germline CDR1 reads SGHTA; CDR2 reads FQGNSA. Trimming removed 2 bases from V and 2 bases from J, with 12 bases in between. The CDR3, as DNA: TGTGCCAGCAGCTTATTCAGCGGGTCACAAGAGACCCAGTACTTC. This codes for CASSLFSGSQETQYF.

The rearrangement links TRBV5-1 to TRBJ2-1; 7 bases align to TRBD2. CDR1 SGHRS and CDR2 YFSETQ come from the germline V gene. The CDR3 is 15 amino acids. With V trimmed by 0 bases and J by 3 bases, 3 bases remained unmatched. This CDR3 is CASSLVSSGYNEQFF. CDR3 sequence (DNA): TGCGCCAGCAGCTTGGTCTCTAGCGGCTACAATGAGCAGTTCTTC. The whole variable domain, remainder taken from reference TRBV5-1 and TRBJ2-1, is KAGVTQTPRYLIKTRGQQVTLSCSPISGHRSVSWYQQTPGQGLQFLFEYFSETQRNKGNFPGRFSGRQFSNSRSEMNVSTLELGDSALYLCASSLVSSGYNEQFFGPGTRLTVL.

V is TRBV4-1 and J is TRBJ1-4, with TRBD1 matching 8 bases. The germline gives CDR1 MGHRA, CDR2 YSYEKL. This CDR3 has 13 residues. Trimming at V came to 3 bases and at J to 12 bases, leaving 6 bases not matched to a gene. CDR3 coding DNA: TGCGCCAGCAGCCAGCCGACAGGGGACGAACTGTTTTTT. Encoded protein: CASSQPTGDELFF.

The CDR3 DNA is TGTGCCAGCAGTTTCACGTCACTAAACACTGAAGCTTTCTTT. It codes for CASSFTSLNTEAFF. V is TRBV28 and J is TRBJ1-1; D ambiguous. The CDR3 extends over 14 amino acids. The V end was cut by 3 bases, the J end by 2 bases, with 10 bases between. Looked up from germline, CDR1 is MDHEN and CDR2 is SYDVKM.

This clone was counted a few times. The rearrangement links TRBV24-1 to TRBJ2-1; D may be TRBD1 (6 bases). This CDR3 is 15 amino acids long. The germline V gene has CDR1 KGHDR and CDR2 SFDVKD. Trimming cost V 3 bases and J 6 bases, with 14 bases left between them. CDR3 sequence: CATSDILDRTNEQFF. DNA of the CDR3: TGTGCCACCAGTGATATCCTCGACAGGACCAATGAGCAGTTCTTC.

The rearrangement joins TRBV27 to TRBJ2-7, with 10 nucleotides matching TRBD2. This CDR3 has 15 residues. Germline trimming cut 4 bases from V and 2 bases from J; bases unmatched to any gene: 5. The germline CDR1 and CDR2 sequences are MNHEY and SMNVEV (reference sequence). CDR3 sequence: CASSSLAGVPYEQYF. CDR3 DNA: TGTGCCAGCAGTTCCCTAGCGGGGGTCCCCTACGAGCAGTACTTC.

The V gene is TRBV7-9, the J gene TRBJ1-1, with a weak D call TRBD1 (6 bases). V was clipped by 2 bases and J by 5 bases, with 12 bases between them. Germline loops: CDR1 SEHNR, CDR2 FQNEAQ (reference sequence). This CDR3 contains 14 residues. DNA for the CDR3: TGTGCCAGCAGCTTACGCAGGGGTGGTACTGAAGCTTTCTTT. The encoded protein is CASSLRRGGTEAFF.

This clone has only one observation. The J gene is TRBJ2-6, the V gene TRBV19, with 7 bases identical to TRBD2. Germline lookup yields CDR1 LNHDA and CDR2 SQIVND (reference sequence). V shed 8 bases and J 2 bases; nucleotides not matched to a gene: 3. The CDR3 covers 14 residues. The CDR3 reads CASYGGAGANVLTF. The CDR3 nucleotides are TGTGCCAGTTATGGGGGGGCTGGGGCCAACGTCCTGACTTTC.

The CDR3 DNA sequence: TGCGCCAGCAGCTTGGAGACAGGGGGAGGAGAGACCCAGTACTTC. As protein: CASSLETGGGETQYF. The chain combines TRBV5-1 with TRBJ2-5; 9 nucleotides align to TRBD1. Germline loops: CDR1 SGHRS, CDR2 YFSETQ. V lost 0 bases and J lost 4; bases outside the gene matches: 4. This CDR3 region has 15 residues.

V usage is TRBV27 and J usage is TRBJ2-3, with 14 bases identical to TRBD2. CDR1 and CDR2 (germline): MNHEY, SMNVEV (reference sequence). The ends lost 5 bases at V and 2 bases at J; junction bases unmatched: 12. The CDR3 has 19 amino acids. In DNA form, the CDR3 reads TGTGCCAGCAGTCCTTTGTGGGGACTAGCGGGGGAAAACACAGATACGCAGTATTTT. It specifies CASSPLWGLAGENTDTQYF.

The chain has TRBV20-1 and TRBJ2-3, with TRBD2 identical over 7 bases. The junction had 0 bases not matched to a gene; V was cut back by 5 bases and J by 4 bases. The CDR3 sequence is 11 residues long. Germline V gives CDR1 DFQATT, CDR2 SNEGSKA (reference sequence). The CDR3 bases are TGCAGTGCTGCGGGGGCAGATACGCAGTATTTT. Protein product: CSAAGADTQYF.

This clone was recorded a few times. This chain uses TRBV5-4 with TRBJ1-1; unclear D gene. The germline gives CDR1 SGHNT, CDR2 YYREEE (reference sequence). Deletions cut 2 bases from V and 3 bases from J, with 8 bases between. CDR3 size: 13 residues. CDR3 in amino acids: CASSLELYTEAFF. CDR3 in DNA: TGTGCCAGCAGCTTAGAGCTATACACTGAAGCTTTCTTT.

The J gene is TRBJ1-5, the V gene TRBV28; no firm D call. The CDR3 length is 14 residues. V was shortened by 2 bases and J by 2 bases, with 7 bases between the two germline ends. The germline gives CDR1 MDHEN, CDR2 SYDVKM. CDR3 residues: CASSLPGGNQPQHF. CDR3 bases: TGTGCCAGCAGTTTACCCGGGGGCAATCAGCCCCAGCATTTT.

The V and J genes are TRBV7-9 and TRBJ1-2, with D possibly being TRBD1 (6 bases). V was trimmed by 5 bases and J by 8 bases, leaving 21 bases between them. This CDR3 spans 15 amino acids. In germline, CDR1 is SEHNR, CDR2 FQNEAQ (reference sequence). The CDR3 nucleotides read TGTGCCAGCAGCCCCCTCCAGGGGCAGTACATCGGCTACACCTTC. Protein sequence: CASSPLQGQYIGYTF.